This T cell receptor beta chain was recovered during a study of early T cells in non-severe SARS-CoV-2 infection. About the study: Bulk RNA from unsorted whole blood was sequenced; chains were unpaired.

Remarks on this clonotype: A clone one base away is much larger, so this may be a read error.

The CDR3 extends over 14 amino acids. Germline CDR1 reads KGHSH; CDR2 reads LQKENI. Separate cDNA molecules each had unique molecular identifiers attached to them. TCRdb analysed the 5' RACE reads with MiXCR anew, one entry per CDR3 protein. This repertoire shows 29,000 or so distinct CDR3 sequences, approximately 5.4% found once; its top ten account for 10% to 14%. This clonotype was obtained from an adult who was a healthcare worker with PCR-confirmed SARS-CoV-2 infection or an uninfected control (not recorded which). Sequenced material: whole blood. This chain connects TRBV18 to TRBJ1-3, with D maybe TRBD1 (5 bases). CDR3: CASSPGTSENTINF. CDR3 nucleotide sequence: TGTGCCAGCTCACCCGGGACCTCTGAAAACACCATAAATTTT.